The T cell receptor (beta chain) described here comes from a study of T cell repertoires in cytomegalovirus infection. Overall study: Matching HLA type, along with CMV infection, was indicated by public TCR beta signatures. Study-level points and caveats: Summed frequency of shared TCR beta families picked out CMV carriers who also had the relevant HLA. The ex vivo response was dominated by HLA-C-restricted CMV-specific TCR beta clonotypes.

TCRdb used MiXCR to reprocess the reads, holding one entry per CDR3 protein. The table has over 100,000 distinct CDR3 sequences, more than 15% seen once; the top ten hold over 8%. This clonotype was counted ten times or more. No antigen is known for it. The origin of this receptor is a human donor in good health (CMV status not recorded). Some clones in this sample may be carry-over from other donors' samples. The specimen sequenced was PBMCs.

For the CDR3, the DNA is TGTGCCAGCAGCTTAAGTACAGGGAGCTCCTATAATTCACCCCTCCACTTT. Its translation is CASSLSTGSSYNSPLHF. V is TRBV7-2 and J is TRBJ1-6, with a tentative D call TRBD1 (6 bases). The length of the CDR3 is 17 residues. Looked up from germline, CDR1 is SGHTA and CDR2 is FQGNSA. The V and J ends lost 2 bases and 0 bases respectively, with 11 bases between them.